The present T cell receptor (beta chain) was sequenced within a study of shared clonotypes between healthy human individuals. The wider study: Plates per donor: three CD4 naive, three CD4 memory, two CD8 naive, one CD8 memory.

Findings of the study overall: Rarefaction gave evidence that sorted-subset sequencing remained incomplete despite large depth. Some clonotypes were shared by all four sorted-subset donors, while others were not shared. The non-shared ones had lower generation probabilities than the shared ones.

The CDR3 is 14 residues long. Trimming took 6 bases from V and 2 from J, leaving 11 bases between them. The germline CDR1 and CDR2 sequences are LNHDA and SQIVND (reference sequence). On this clone itself: Antigen specificity is unknown.

Several immunoSEQ plates received, in even portions, the genomic DNA of each subset. TCRdb's copy holds only in-frame clones and misses some; the assay was immunoSEQ multiplex PCR. The table has some 1.4 million clones, more than 95% seen once; the top ten hold roughly 1.2%. Sample: naive CD4+ T cells sorted from blood. Subset meaning: CD45RA+ positively selected. The TCR comes from a man between 25 and 39 years old in good health. This chain connects TRBV19 to TRBJ1-3; no clear D gene. The CDR3 nucleotides read TGTGCCAGTAGGCCCCTCCACACTGGAAACACCATATATTTT. It is translated as CASRPLHTGNTIYF. Drawing the rest from reference TRBV19 and TRBJ1-3, the complete variable domain is DGGITQSPKYLFRKEGQNVTLSCEQNLNHDAMYWYRQDPGQGLRLIYYSQIVNDFQKGDIAEGYSVSREKKESFPLTVTSAQKNPTAFYLCASRPLHTGNTIYFGEGSWLTVV.